The 5 T cell receptor beta chains presented below share a single source sample, sequenced in a study of blood T cell repertoires in COVID-19 (TCRdb year 2020). The library came from the immunoSEQ multiplex PCR assay. TCRdb's version of the immuneACCESS table is confined to in-frame rearrangements and falls short of the full clone set. An unresolved V gene accounts for under half of the shortfall where checked; the remainder is of unknown origin. Across this sample there are tens of thousands of clones, with about three quarters seen only once. Together, the top ten hold approximately 20% of the sample. Material: peripheral blood. The origin of the receptors is a man between 45 and 60 years old with active or convalescent COVID-19.

J is TRBJ2-7 and V is TRBV5-4, with D perhaps matching TRBD2 (6 bases). The length of the CDR3 is 15 residues. Looked up from germline, CDR1 is SGHNT and CDR2 is YYREEE (reference sequence). Between the trimmed V and J ends, which lost 3 bases and 7 bases, there was a span of 20 bases. The CDR3 DNA reads as TGTGCCAGCAGCTCTCCGGGACTTCCGAGCGGGGAGCAGTACTTC. Translated: CASSSPGLPSGEQYF.

The chain combines TRBV6-5 with TRBJ2-1; a weak D match, TRBD1 (6 bases). The V end was cut by 3 bases, the J end by 3 bases, with 15 bases between. The CDR3 consists of 16 residues. Germline-derived CDR1 and CDR2 are MNHEY and SVGAGI. CDR3 bases: TGTGCCAGCAGTTATATCCGGGACACCAGCTACAATGAGCAGTTCTTC. It yields the protein CASSYIRDTSYNEQFF.

The chain combines TRBV5-4 with TRBJ2-1; 7 nucleotides agree with TRBD2. CDR1 SGHNT and CDR2 YYREEE come from the germline V gene (reference sequence). V was clipped by 0 bases and J by 4 bases; unmatched bases: 7. The CDR3 totals 16 residues. CDR3 loop: CASSLGVTGGYNEQFF. For the CDR3, the DNA is TGTGCCAGCAGCTTGGGGGTCACGGGAGGATACAATGAGCAGTTCTTC.

This sequence joins TRBV7-9 and TRBJ2-1; possible D gene TRBD1, 5 bases. This CDR3 has 16 residues. CDR1 and CDR2 (germline): SEHNR, FQNEAQ (reference sequence). V shed 1 base and J shed 0 bases, with 10 bases lying between them. CDR3 DNA sequence: TGTGCCAGCAGCTTAGATGACAGCAGCTCCTACAATGAGCAGTTCTTC. This gives the protein CASSLDDSSSYNEQFF. Looking up the rest from reference TRBV7-9 and TRBJ2-1 gives the full variable domain: DTGVSQNPRHKITKRGQNVTFRCDPISEHNRLYWYRQTLGQGPEFLTYFQNEAQLEKSRLLSDRFSAERPKGSFSTLEIQRTEQGDSAMYLCASSLDDSSSYNEQFFGPGTRLTVL.

This chain links TRBV14 with TRBJ2-6, with a tentative D call TRBD2 (6 bases). Germline V CDR1 and CDR2: SGHDN, FVKESK. V was pared by 1 base and J by 0 bases, with 13 bases between. The CDR3 contains 18 residues. CDR3 in DNA: TGTGCCAGCAGCCAAGCCAGGAGCGGGTTCTCTGGGGCCAACGTCCTGACTTTC. Protein product: CASSQARSGFSGANVLTF.